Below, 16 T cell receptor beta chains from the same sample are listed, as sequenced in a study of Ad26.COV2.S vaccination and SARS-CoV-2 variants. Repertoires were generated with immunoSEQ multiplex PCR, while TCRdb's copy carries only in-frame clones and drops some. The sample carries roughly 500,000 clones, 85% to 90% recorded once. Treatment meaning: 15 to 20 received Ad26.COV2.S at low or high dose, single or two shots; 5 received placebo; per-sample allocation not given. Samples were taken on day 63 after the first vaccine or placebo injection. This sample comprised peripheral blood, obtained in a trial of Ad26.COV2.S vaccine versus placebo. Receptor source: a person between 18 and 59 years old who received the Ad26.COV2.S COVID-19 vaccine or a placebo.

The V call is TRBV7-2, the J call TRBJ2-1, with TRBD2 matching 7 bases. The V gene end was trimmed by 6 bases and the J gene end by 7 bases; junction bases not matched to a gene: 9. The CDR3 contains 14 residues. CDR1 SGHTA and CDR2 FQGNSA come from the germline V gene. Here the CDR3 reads CASRSYGTNNEQFF. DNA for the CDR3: TGTGCCAGCAGATCTTACGGGACTAATAATGAGCAGTTCTTC.

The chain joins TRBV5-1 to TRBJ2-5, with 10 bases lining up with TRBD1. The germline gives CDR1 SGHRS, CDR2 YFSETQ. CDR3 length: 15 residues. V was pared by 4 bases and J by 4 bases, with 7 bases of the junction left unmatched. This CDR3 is CASSPAGQGGETQYF. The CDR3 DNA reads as TGCGCCAGCAGCCCGGCTGGACAGGGGGGAGAGACCCAGTACTTC.

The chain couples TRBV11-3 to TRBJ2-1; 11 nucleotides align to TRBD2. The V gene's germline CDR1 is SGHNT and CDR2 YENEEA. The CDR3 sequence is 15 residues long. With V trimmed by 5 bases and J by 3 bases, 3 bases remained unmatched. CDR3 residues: CASSPGTSGYNEQFF. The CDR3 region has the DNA TGTGCCAGCAGCCCCGGGACTAGCGGCTACAATGAGCAGTTCTTC.

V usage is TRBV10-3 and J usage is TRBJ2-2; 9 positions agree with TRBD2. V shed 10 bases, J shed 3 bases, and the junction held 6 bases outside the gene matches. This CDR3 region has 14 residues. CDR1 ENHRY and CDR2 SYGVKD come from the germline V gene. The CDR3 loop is CATTAGGHTGELFF. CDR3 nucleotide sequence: TGTGCCACAACAGCGGGAGGACACACCGGGGAGCTGTTTTTT.

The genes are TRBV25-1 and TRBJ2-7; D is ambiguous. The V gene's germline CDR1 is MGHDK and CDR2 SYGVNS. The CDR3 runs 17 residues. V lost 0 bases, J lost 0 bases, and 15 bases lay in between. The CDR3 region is CASSEYPASVSSYEQYV. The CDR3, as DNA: TGTGCCAGCAGTGAATACCCGGCGTCAGTTTCCTCCTACGAGCAGTACGTC.

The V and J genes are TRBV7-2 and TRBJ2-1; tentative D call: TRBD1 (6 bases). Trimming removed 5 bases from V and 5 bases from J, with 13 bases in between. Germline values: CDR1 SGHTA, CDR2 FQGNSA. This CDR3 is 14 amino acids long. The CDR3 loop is CASSVQGLNNEQFF. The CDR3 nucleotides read TGTGCCAGCAGCGTACAGGGATTGAACAATGAGCAGTTCTTC.

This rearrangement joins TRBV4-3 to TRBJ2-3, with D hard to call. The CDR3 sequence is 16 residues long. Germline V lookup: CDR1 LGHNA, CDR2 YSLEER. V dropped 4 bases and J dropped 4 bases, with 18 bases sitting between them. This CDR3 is CASSPEPGSPADTQYF. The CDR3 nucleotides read TGCGCCAGCAGCCCTGAACCCGGTTCACCCGCAGATACGCAGTATTTT.

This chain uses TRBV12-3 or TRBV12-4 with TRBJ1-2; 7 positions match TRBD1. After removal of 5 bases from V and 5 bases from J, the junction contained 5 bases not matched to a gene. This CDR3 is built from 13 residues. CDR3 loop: CASSRDRDYGYTF. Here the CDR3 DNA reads TGTGCCAGCAGTCGGGACAGAGATTATGGCTACACCTTC.

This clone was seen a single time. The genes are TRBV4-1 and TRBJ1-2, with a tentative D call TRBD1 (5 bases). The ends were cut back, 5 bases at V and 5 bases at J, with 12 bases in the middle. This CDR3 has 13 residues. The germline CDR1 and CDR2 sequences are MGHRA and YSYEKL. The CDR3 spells CASSYGGGYGYTF. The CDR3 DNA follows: TGCGCCAGCAGCTATGGGGGTGGGTATGGCTACACCTTC.

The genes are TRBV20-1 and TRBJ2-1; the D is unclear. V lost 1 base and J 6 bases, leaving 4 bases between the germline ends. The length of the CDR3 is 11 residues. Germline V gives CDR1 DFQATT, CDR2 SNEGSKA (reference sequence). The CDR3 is CSARVFNEQFF. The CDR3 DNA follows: TGCAGTGCTAGAGTGTTCAATGAGCAGTTCTTC.

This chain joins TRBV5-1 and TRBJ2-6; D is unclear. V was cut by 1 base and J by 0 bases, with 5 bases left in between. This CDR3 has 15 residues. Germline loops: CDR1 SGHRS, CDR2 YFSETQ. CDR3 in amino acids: CASSLLASGANVLTF. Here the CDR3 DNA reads TGCGCCAGCAGCTTGTTGGCCTCTGGGGCCAACGTCCTGACTTTC.

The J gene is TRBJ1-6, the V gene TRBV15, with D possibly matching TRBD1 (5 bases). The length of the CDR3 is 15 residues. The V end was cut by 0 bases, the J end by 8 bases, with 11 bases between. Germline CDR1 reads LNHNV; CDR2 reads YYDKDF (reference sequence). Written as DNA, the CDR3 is TGTGCCACCAGCAGAGATCACCAGGGTCATTCACCCCTCCACTTT. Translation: CATSRDHQGHSPLHF.

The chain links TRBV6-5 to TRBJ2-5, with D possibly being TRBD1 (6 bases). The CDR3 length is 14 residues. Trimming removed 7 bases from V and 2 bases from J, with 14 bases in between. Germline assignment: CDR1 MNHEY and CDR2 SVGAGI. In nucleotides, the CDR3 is TGTGCCAGCAATCCCCAGGGGCAGCAAGAGACCCAGTACTTC. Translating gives CASNPQGQQETQYF.

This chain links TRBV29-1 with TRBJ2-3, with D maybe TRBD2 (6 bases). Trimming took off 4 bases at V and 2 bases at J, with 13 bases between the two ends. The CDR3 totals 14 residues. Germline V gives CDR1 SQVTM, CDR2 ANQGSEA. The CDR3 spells CSVGVRGVTDTQYF. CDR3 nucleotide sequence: TGCAGCGTTGGGGTGCGGGGAGTCACAGATACGCAGTATTTT.

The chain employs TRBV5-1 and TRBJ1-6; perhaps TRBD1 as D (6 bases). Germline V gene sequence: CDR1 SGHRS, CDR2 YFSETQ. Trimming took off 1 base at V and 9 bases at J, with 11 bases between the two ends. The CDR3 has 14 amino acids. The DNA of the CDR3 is TGCGCCAGCAGCTTGTCAGGGGCCGGTTCACCCCTCCACTTT. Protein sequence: CASSLSGAGSPLHF.

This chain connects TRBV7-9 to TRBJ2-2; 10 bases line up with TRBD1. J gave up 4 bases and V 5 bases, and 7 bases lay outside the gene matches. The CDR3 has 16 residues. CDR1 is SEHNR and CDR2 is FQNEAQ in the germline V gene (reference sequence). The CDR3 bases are TGTGCCAGCAGCCCCCCCTGGGACAGGGGCACCGGGGAGCTGTTTTTT. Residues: CASSPPWDRGTGELFF.